This T cell receptor beta chain was sequenced during a study of T cells in Graves' hyperthyroidism and ophthalmopathy. Study outcomes and limitations: Progression to ophthalmopathy was predicted a median of about six months early.

To note about this clonotype: Its antigen is undetermined.

V was pared by 3 bases and J by 12 bases, with 9 bases of the junction left unmatched. This CDR3 is built from 14 residues. Germline V lookup: CDR1 LNHDA, CDR2 SQIVND (reference sequence). Amplification of TCR beta CDR3 regions was performed using RNA transcripts as template. The primer set for the first-round RT-PCR of the TCR CDR3 was HTBI. MiXCR, applied by TCRdb to the multiplex PCR reads, yields one record per CDR3 protein. The sample consists of roughly 580,000 distinct CDR3 sequences, 46% of them appearing once. The source is a woman under 30 with Graves' hyperthyroidism. The gene calls are TRBV19 and TRBJ1-5; 9 bases are shared with TRBD1. Source material: peripheral blood or thyroid tissue (not recorded which). The CDR3: CASSMGQGPFFQHF. The CDR3 DNA reads TGTGCCAGTAGTATGGGACAGGGTCCTTTTTTCCAGCATTTT.